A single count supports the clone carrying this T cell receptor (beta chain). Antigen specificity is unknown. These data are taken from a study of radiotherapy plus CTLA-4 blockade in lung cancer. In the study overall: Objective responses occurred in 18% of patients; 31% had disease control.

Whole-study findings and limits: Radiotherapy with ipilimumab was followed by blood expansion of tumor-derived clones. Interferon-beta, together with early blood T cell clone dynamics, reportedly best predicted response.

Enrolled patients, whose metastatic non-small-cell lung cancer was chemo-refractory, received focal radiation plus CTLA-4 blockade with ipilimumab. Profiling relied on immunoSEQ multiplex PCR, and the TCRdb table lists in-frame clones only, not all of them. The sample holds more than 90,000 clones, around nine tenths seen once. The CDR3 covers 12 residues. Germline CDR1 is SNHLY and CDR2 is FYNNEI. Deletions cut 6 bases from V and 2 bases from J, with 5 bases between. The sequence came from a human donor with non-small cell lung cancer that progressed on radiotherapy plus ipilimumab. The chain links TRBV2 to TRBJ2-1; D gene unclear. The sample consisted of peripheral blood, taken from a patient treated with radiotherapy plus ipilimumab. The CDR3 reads CASRPTYNEQFF. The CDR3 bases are TGTGCCAGCAGGCCCACCTACAATGAGCAGTTCTTC.